This T cell receptor (beta chain) was profiled in a study of blood T cell repertoires in COVID-19. About the research overall: Sites in the United States, Italy and Spain provided acute and convalescent COVID-19 samples. PBMCs, B-cell-depleted T cells, or T cells were the source of the cDNA or gDNA that made up the material.

This CDR3 region has 16 residues. Germline-derived CDR1 and CDR2 are LGHDT and YNNKEL (reference sequence). The ends lost 6 bases at V and 2 bases at J; junction bases unmatched: 4. As originally analysed: Reference gene primer amplification yielded estimated nucleated cell counts. Sequencing was performed with immunoSEQ multiplex PCR; in TCRdb, only in-frame clones are kept and a portion is missing. V, J and clone size are those of that table, while D and trimming were read from the DNA. In the table there are approximately 65,000 clones, 85% to 95% of which are singletons. V usage is TRBV3-1 (or the pseudogene TRBV3-2) and J usage is TRBJ2-3, with 14 bases lining up with TRBD2. Input material: peripheral blood. The origin of this receptor is a man in his 70s with active COVID-19. In DNA form, the CDR3 reads TGTGCCAGCAGTCGGACTAGCGGGGGGCTCACAGATACGCAGTATTTT. Translating gives CASSRTSGGLTDTQYF.